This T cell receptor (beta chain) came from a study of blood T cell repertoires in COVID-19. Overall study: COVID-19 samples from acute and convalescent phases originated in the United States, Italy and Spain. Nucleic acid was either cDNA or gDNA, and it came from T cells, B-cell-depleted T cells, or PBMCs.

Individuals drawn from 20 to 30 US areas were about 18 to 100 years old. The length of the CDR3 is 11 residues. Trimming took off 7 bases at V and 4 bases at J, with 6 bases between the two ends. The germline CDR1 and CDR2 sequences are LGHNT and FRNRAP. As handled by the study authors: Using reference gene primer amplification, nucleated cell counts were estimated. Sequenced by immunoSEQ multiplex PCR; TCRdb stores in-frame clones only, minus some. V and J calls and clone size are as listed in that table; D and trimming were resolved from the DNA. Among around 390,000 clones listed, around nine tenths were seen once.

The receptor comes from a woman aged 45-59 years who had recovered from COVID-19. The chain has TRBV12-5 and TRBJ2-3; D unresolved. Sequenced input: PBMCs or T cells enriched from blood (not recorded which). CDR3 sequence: CASARADTQYF. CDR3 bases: TGTGCTAGTGCGCGCGCAGATACGCAGTATTTT.